This passage covers 9 T cell receptor beta chains from one sample sequenced in a study of OX40 agonist ivuxolimab in advanced cancers. Profiled with immunoSEQ multiplex PCR; TCRdb holds only in-frame clones, not every one. The sample lists some 19,000 clones, 65% to 85% seen once, with roughly 49% in the top ten. Source: CD4+ or CD8+ T cells sorted from blood, taken in a trial of the OX40 agonist ivuxolimab. These receptors were taken from an adult with an advanced solid tumor such as melanoma, head and neck, liver or kidney cancer.

The chain couples TRBV6-5 to TRBJ1-5, with TRBD1 matching over 8 bases. The junction had 5 bases not matched to a gene; V was cut back by 5 bases and J by 2 bases. Looked up from germline, CDR1 is MNHEY and CDR2 is SVGAGI. The length of the CDR3 is 15 residues. CDR3 coding DNA: TGTGCCAGCAGTAACCACAGGGGGGGCAATCAGCCCCAGCATTTT. This sequence encodes CASSNHRGGNQPQHF.

The chain employs TRBV27 and TRBJ1-2, with D uncertain. The CDR3 spans 13 residues. The germline V gene encodes CDR1 MNHEY and CDR2 SMNVEV (reference sequence). Trimming removed 8 bases from V and 4 bases from J, with 14 bases in between. Here the CDR3 DNA reads TGTGCCAGCCGTCCGCCCGGGCCCTATGGCTACACCTTC. Amino acids: CASRPPGPYGYTF.

The chain has TRBV11-2 and TRBJ1-3; D remains unclear. This CDR3 is built from 13 residues. Germline V gene lookup returns CDR1 SGHAT and CDR2 FQNNGV. Trimming pared 5 bases from V and 4 bases from J, leaving 9 bases between. As DNA, the CDR3 is TGTGCCAGCAGCCACTCATACGGAAACACCATATATTTT. Protein: CASSHSYGNTIYF.

This chain uses TRBV14 with TRBJ2-2, with D hard to call. Trimming stripped 1 base from V and 8 bases from J, with 14 bases between. The CDR3 has 15 residues. From germline, CDR1 is SGHDN and CDR2 FVKESK. The CDR3 is CASSQGINLRGELFF. The CDR3 DNA sequence: TGTGCCAGCAGCCAAGGAATAAATCTAAGGGGGGAGCTGTTTTTT.

V gene TRBV9 combines with J gene TRBJ2-1; 10 positions agree with TRBD2. This CDR3 region has 15 residues. Germline values: CDR1 SGDLS, CDR2 YYNGEE. The V segment lost 0 bases and the J segment 6 bases; nucleotides outside the gene matches: 3. CDR3 in amino acids: CASSVGSSGGNEQFF. The CDR3, as DNA: TGTGCCAGCAGCGTAGGGTCTAGCGGGGGCAATGAGCAGTTCTTC.

The chain uses TRBV6-6 and TRBJ2-5; 13 positions agree with TRBD2. J was trimmed by 5 bases and V by 6 bases; bases with no gene match: 3. This CDR3 is built from 14 residues. The germline CDR1 and CDR2 sequences are MNHNY and SVGAGI (reference sequence). The CDR3 loop is CASRRLAGGETQYF. The CDR3 DNA sequence: TGTGCCAGCAGAAGACTAGCGGGGGGTGAGACCCAGTACTTC.

This chain links TRBV6-1 with TRBJ2-5; TRBD1 matches 8 bases. Germline V gives CDR1 MNHNS, CDR2 SASEGT. Unmatched junction bases numbered 6, after V lost 6 bases and J lost 6 bases. CDR3 length: 13 amino acids. The CDR3 bases are TGTGCCAGCAGCCAAGGACAGGGTCAGACCCAGTACTTC. As protein: CASSQGQGQTQYF.

This rearrangement joins TRBV4-2 to TRBJ1-6; D is possibly TRBD1 (5 bases). The CDR3 is 15 amino acids. V lost 6 bases and J 6 bases, leaving 15 bases between the germline ends. Germline values: CDR1 LGHNA, CDR2 YNFKEQ. The CDR3 sequence: CASRARGFSNSPLHF. The CDR3 DNA reads as TGTGCCAGCAGGGCCCGGGGGTTCAGTAATTCACCCCTCCACTTT.

The V gene is TRBV4-2, the J gene TRBJ1-1, with TRBD1 matching 7 bases. V lost 4 bases to trimming and J lost 1 base; unmatched junction nucleotides: 15. CDR3 length: 18 residues. Germline CDR1 is LGHNA and CDR2 is YNFKEQ. The CDR3: CASSPAVGGRVGNTEAFF. In DNA form, the CDR3 reads TGTGCCAGCAGCCCCGCAGTAGGGGGCAGGGTGGGGAACACTGAAGCTTTCTTT.